Listed below are T cell receptor beta chains from one sample, sequenced in a study of blood T cell repertoires in COVID-19. Only in-frame clones appear in the TCRdb table, and some are missing; sequencing was by immunoSEQ multiplex PCR. This sample has approximately 47,000 clones, with under 90% found just once. Sequencing input: peripheral blood. The receptors stem from a woman older than 75 with COVID-19, enrolled during active disease. Both conserved end residues are part of each CDR3. A D gene is named only where the DNA matches it firmly. Clone sizes are given selectively: once, few, many, or a class where the clone is expanded.

clone size: .
V gene: TRBV30
J gene: TRBJ2-1
D gene: .
CDR3 DNA: TGTGCCTGGAGCCTCCGGGACATCAGGGAGCAGTTCTTC
CDR3 protein: CAWSLRDIREQFF

clone size: once
V gene: TRBV6-5
J gene: TRBJ1-5
D gene: .
CDR3 DNA: TGTGCCAGCAGTTATTTCGGGAATTATCAGCCCCAGCATTTT
CDR3 protein: CASSYFGNYQPQHF

clone size: few
V gene: TRBV7-9
J gene: TRBJ2-5
D gene: .
CDR3 DNA: TGTGCCAGCAGCTTGTACCGGGACTTTCAAGAGACCCAGTACTTC
CDR3 protein: CASSLYRDFQETQYF

clone size: .
V gene: TRBV9
J gene: TRBJ2-2
D gene: .
CDR3 DNA: TGTGCCAGCAGCGTAGCTCTGAACACCGGGGAGCTGTTTTTT
CDR3 protein: CASSVALNTGELFF

clone size: .
V gene: TRBV7-9
J gene: TRBJ1-1
D gene: .
CDR3 DNA: TGTGCCAGCAGGGACCAGGGTCACACTGAAGCTTTCTTT
CDR3 protein: CASRDQGHTEAFF

clone size: .
V gene: TRBV6-2/TRBV6-3
J gene: TRBJ1-2
D gene: TRBD1
CDR3 DNA: TGTGCCAGCAGTTCCCGGGACAGGGCTGGATATGGCTACACCTTC
CDR3 protein: CASSSRDRAGYGYTF

clone size: .
V gene: TRBV5-1
J gene: TRBJ2-4
D gene: .
CDR3 DNA: TGCGCCAGCAGCTTGGCCGGGTTCCCGGGGGTAAACATTCAGTACTTC
CDR3 protein: CASSLAGFPGVNIQYF

clone size: .
V gene: TRBV6-1
J gene: TRBJ1-5
D gene: .
CDR3 DNA: TGTGCCAGCAGTGAACCGGGGCAGGGGAGTCAGCCCCAGCATTTT
CDR3 protein: CASSEPGQGSQPQHF

clone size: .
V gene: TRBV7-8
J gene: TRBJ2-1
D gene: .
CDR3 DNA: TGTGCCAGCAGCTTACCACCCGAGGTGTACAATGAGCAGTTCTTC
CDR3 protein: CASSLPPEVYNEQFF

clone size: .
V gene: TRBV19
J gene: TRBJ1-6
D gene: .
CDR3 DNA: TGTGCCAGTAGTCGGAAACGGGGTCGGGATTCACCCCTCCACTTT
CDR3 protein: CASSRKRGRDSPLHF

clone size: .
V gene: TRBV3-1/TRBV3-2
J gene: TRBJ1-2
D gene: TRBD1
CDR3 DNA: TGTGCCAGCAGCCGGACAGGGTCTTATGGCTACACCTTC
CDR3 protein: CASSRTGSYGYTF

clone size: .
V gene: TRBV7-8
J gene: TRBJ2-1
D gene: TRBD2
CDR3 DNA: TGTGCCAGCAGCTTGGTTACTAGCGGGAGGGCGGGTGAGCAGTTCTTC
CDR3 protein: CASSLVTSGRAGEQFF